Listed below are T cell receptor beta chains from one sample, sequenced in a study of T cell responses to AZD1222 COVID-19 vaccine. The data were produced by immunoSEQ multiplex PCR, yet TCRdb's version contains in-frame clones alone and is incomplete. The sample lists fewer than 150,000 clones, 89% seen once, with 4% to 5% in the top ten. The sample in question was peripheral blood, obtained on day 0 of AZD1222 vaccination. The receptors were sampled from an adult in good health. Each CDR3 is given with its conserved first and last residue. A D gene is named only where the DNA matches it firmly. Rows may omit the clone size; those that give it use once, few, many or a size class.

CDR3aa	CDR3nt	abundance	d_gene	v_gene	j_gene	len
CASSLGFRSSYEQYF	TGCGCCAGCAGCTTGGGCTTTCGGAGCTCCTACGAGCAGTACTTC	.	.	TRBV5-1	TRBJ2-7	15
CASSFAGTQSPYEQYF	TGTGCCAGCAGCTTCGCCGGGACACAATCTCCCTACGAGCAGTACTTC	.	.	TRBV11-2	TRBJ2-7	16
CATSTTTGVNEQFF	TGTGCCACCAGCACGACGACAGGGGTCAATGAGCAGTTCTTC	.	TRBD1	TRBV24-1	TRBJ2-1	14
CASSPLAGELFF	TGTGCCAGCAGTCCTTTAGCCGGGGAGCTGTTTTTT	.	.	TRBV12-3/TRBV12-4	TRBJ2-2	12
CASSWTASSATDTQYF	TGTGCCAGCAGCTGGACAGCTTCATCGGCCACAGATACGCAGTATTTT	.	.	TRBV5-6	TRBJ2-3	16
CASSELSTDTQYF	TGTGCCAGCTCAGAACTGAGTACAGATACGCAGTATTTT	.	.	TRBV18	TRBJ2-3	13
CASSLWQGNTEAFF	TGCGCCAGCAGCTTGTGGCAGGGGAACACTGAAGCTTTCTTT	few	.	TRBV5-1	TRBJ1-1	14
CASSQTPTGKGYTF	TGCGCCAGCAGCCAGACACCGACAGGGAAAGGCTACACCTTC	.	TRBD1	TRBV4-1	TRBJ1-2	14
CASSPRVGELFF	TGTGCCAGCAGCCCCCGGGTAGGGGAGCTGTTTTTT	.	.	TRBV7-9	TRBJ2-2	12
CASSLRVGGRYGYTF	TGTGCCAGCAGCTTGAGGGTTGGCGGTAGATATGGCTACACCTTC	once	.	TRBV5-6	TRBJ1-2	15
CASSLLAAGGSADTQYF	TGTGCCAGCAGCTTATTGGCGGCGGGGGGGTCTGCAGATACGCAGTATTTT	few	TRBD2	TRBV11-2	TRBJ2-3	17
CASSAQVSEQYF	TGTGCCAGCAGTGCACAGGTCTCCGAGCAGTACTTC	.	.	TRBV5-5	TRBJ2-7	12
CASSRTTVNTEAFF	TGTGCCAGCAGCCGGACGACAGTGAACACTGAAGCTTTCTTT	.	.	TRBV13	TRBJ1-1	14
CASTTGRSNQPQHF	TGTGCCAGCACCACCGGACGTAGCAATCAGCCCCAGCATTTT	.	.	TRBV6-5	TRBJ1-5	14
CSVVTSAITNTGELFF	TGCAGCGTTGTAACTAGCGCCATCACGAACACCGGGGAGCTGTTTTTT	.	TRBD2	TRBV29-1	TRBJ2-2	16
CASSLSALGGNEQYF	TGTGCCAGCAGCTTAAGTGCGCTCGGGGGTAACGAGCAGTACTTC	.	.	TRBV7-9	TRBJ2-7	15
CASSYSLAGNNEQFF	TGTGCCAGCAGTTACTCTCTAGCTGGGAACAATGAGCAGTTCTTC	once	.	TRBV6-5	TRBJ2-1	15
CASSLGGPEAFF	TGTGCCAGCAGCTTGGGGGGACCTGAAGCTTTCTTT	once	.	TRBV7-9	TRBJ1-1	12
CASSQDSEGQGANQKLFF	TGCGCCAGCAGCCAAGATTCGGAGGGACAGGGGGCTAATCAAAAACTGTTTTTT	.	TRBD1	TRBV4-1	TRBJ1-4	18
CATTYELGEKLYEQYF	TGTGCCACCACCTACGAACTAGGGGAGAAGCTCTACGAGCAGTACTTC	.	.	TRBV24-1	TRBJ2-7	16
CASSPTGDTQYF	TGTGCCAGCAGTCCTACAGGAGATACGCAGTATTTT	.	.	TRBV27	TRBJ2-3	12
CASSLSTPDTQYF	TGTGCCAGCAGCTTAAGCACGCCAGATACGCAGTATTTT	.	.	TRBV5-6	TRBJ2-3	13
CASSGTQGVRGEAFF	TGTGCCAGCAGTGGCACCCAGGGGGTGCGGGGTGAAGCTTTCTTT	.	TRBD1	TRBV7-8	TRBJ1-1	15
CAWATSYSGDETQYF	TGTGCCTGGGCAACCTCTTATAGCGGGGACGAGACCCAGTACTTC	.	TRBD2	TRBV30	TRBJ2-5	15